The next 27 T cell receptor beta chains were all read from a single sample in a study of Ad26.COV2.S vaccination and SARS-CoV-2 variants. Sequencing used immunoSEQ multiplex PCR; TCRdb keeps in-frame clones, though not all of them. The data hold some 190,000 clones, with approximately 90% observed a single time. Source: peripheral blood, taken after recovery from COVID-19. Receptors originate from a human donor who had recovered from COVID-19.

This clone was picked up one time. CDR3 in amino acids: CATSTYRGPYEQYF. In DNA form, the CDR3 reads TGTGCCACCAGCACCTACAGGGGTCCCTACGAGCAGTACTTC. V and J are TRBV15 and TRBJ2-7; 7 bases are shared with TRBD1. The CDR3 extends over 14 amino acids. Germline CDR1 and CDR2: LNHNV and YYDKDF (reference sequence). V lost 4 bases and J lost 2; bases outside the gene matches: 5.

This chain links TRBV12-3 or TRBV12-4 with TRBJ1-6, with TRBD1 matching over 7 bases. This CDR3 contains 13 residues. Losses at the gene ends were 7 bases for V and 4 bases for J; bases not matched to a gene: 1. CDR3 amino acids: CASKQGYNSPLHF. DNA for the CDR3: TGTGCCAGCAAACAGGGGTATAATTCACCCCTCCACTTT.

This clone appeared a single time. The genes are TRBV19 and TRBJ2-7; TRBD1 matches at 8 bases. This CDR3 region has 14 residues. With V trimmed by 4 bases and J by 0 bases, 2 bases remained unmatched. Germline-derived CDR1 and CDR2 are LNHDA and SQIVND (reference sequence). The CDR3 DNA reads TGTGCCAGTAGTAGGACAGGGAGCTCCTACGAGCAGTACTTC. It specifies CASSRTGSSYEQYF.

CDR3 nucleotide sequence: TGTGCCAGCAGCTTTGACCTGGGGGAGACCCAGTACTTC. This gives the protein CASSFDLGETQYF. The chain combines TRBV9 with TRBJ2-5; D is uncertain. V was clipped by 4 bases and J by 5 bases, with 12 bases between them. The germline V gene encodes CDR1 SGDLS and CDR2 YYNGEE. The CDR3 is 13 residues long. The full variable domain, completed using reference TRBV9 and TRBJ2-5, is DSGVTQTPKHLITATGQRVTLRCSPRSGDLSVYWYQQSLDQGLQFLIQYYNGEERAKGNILERFSAQQFPDLHSELNLSSLELGDSALYFCASSFDLGETQYFGPGTRLLVL.

The CDR3 here is CASRGAELLGYTF. Here the CDR3 DNA reads TGTGCCAGCCGAGGGGCAGAACTTCTTGGCTACACCTTC. The chain joins TRBV28 to TRBJ1-2; the D gene is possibly TRBD1 (5 bases). Germline V gene sequence: CDR1 MDHEN, CDR2 SYDVKM. V shed 8 bases and J shed 7 bases, with 17 bases lying between them. This CDR3 comprises 13 residues.

V is TRBV4-2 and J is TRBJ2-7; D remains unclear. V dropped 3 bases and J dropped 2 bases, with 11 bases sitting between them. Germline V gene lookup returns CDR1 LGHNA and CDR2 YNFKEQ. The CDR3 has 14 residues. This CDR3 reads CASSQSTPPYEQYF. For the CDR3, the DNA is TGTGCCAGCAGCCAGTCGACGCCACCCTACGAGCAGTACTTC.

This chain joins TRBV7-8 and TRBJ2-7; D is perhaps TRBD1 (7 bases). V gave up 1 base and J gave up 0 bases, with 10 bases separating them. CDR1 and CDR2 (germline): SGHVS, FQNEAQ. The CDR3 has 15 residues. This CDR3 reads CASSLEEGASYEQYF. CDR3 bases: TGTGCCAGCAGCTTAGAGGAGGGGGCCTCCTACGAGCAGTACTTC.

The chain has TRBV27 and TRBJ2-1, with D possibly TRBD2 on 5 matching bases. V dropped 3 bases and J dropped 9 bases, with 21 bases sitting between them. Germline V gives CDR1 MNHEY, CDR2 SMNVEV (reference sequence). This CDR3 has 16 amino acids. The CDR3 DNA is TGTGCCAGCAGTTTGGTCGGAGTAGCGTCCCATACTGAGCAGTTCTTC. Protein: CASSLVGVASHTEQFF.

This rearrangement joins TRBV7-3 to TRBJ2-3; TRBD2 matches at 7 bases. Looked up from germline, CDR1 is SGHTA and CDR2 is FQGTGA. This CDR3 is built from 15 residues. Unmatched junction bases numbered 2, after V lost 1 base and J lost 1 base. The CDR3: CASSLREGRTDTQYF. CDR3 nucleotide sequence: TGTGCCAGCAGCTTAAGGGAGGGGCGCACAGATACGCAGTATTTT. The full variable domain, in which reference TRBV7-3 and TRBJ2-3 provide the parts outside the CDR3, is GAGVSQTPSNKVTEKGKYVELRCDPISGHTALYWYRQSLGQGPEFLIYFQGTGAADDSGLPNDRFFAVRPEGSVSTLKIQRTERGDSAVYLCASSLREGRTDTQYFGPGTRLTVL.

This clone has a single count. The V call is TRBV3-1 (or the pseudogene TRBV3-2), the J call TRBJ2-3; the D call may be TRBD1 or TRBD2 (5 bases each). The CDR3 runs to 19 residues. Trimming pared 4 bases from V and 1 base from J, leaving 24 bases between. The germline V gene has CDR1 LGHDT and CDR2 YNNKEL (reference sequence). The chain's CDR3 is CASSPDGTYDLRGTDTQYF. The CDR3 DNA is TGTGCCAGCAGCCCGGACGGGACGTACGATCTGAGGGGCACAGATACGCAGTATTTT.

This chain links TRBV29-1 with TRBJ2-7, with D perhaps given as TRBD1 or TRBD2 (5 bases each). There are 12 residues in the CDR3. V gave up 3 bases and J gave up 4 bases, with 10 bases separating them. Germline lookup yields CDR1 SQVTM and CDR2 ANQGSEA. The CDR3 sequence is CSVEHEGYEQYF. CDR3 nucleotide sequence: TGCAGCGTTGAGCACGAGGGGTACGAGCAGTACTTC.

The chain recombines TRBV7-2 with TRBJ1-2; 8 bases are shared with TRBD1. Germline loops: CDR1 SGHTA, CDR2 FQGNSA. Unmatched junction bases numbered 12, after V lost 8 bases and J lost 7 bases. This CDR3 region has 14 residues. The DNA for the CDR3 is TGTGCCAGCGCCCCCCAGGGGGCGGGTAGTGGCTACACCTTC. It yields the protein CASAPQGAGSGYTF.

This chain uses TRBV3-1 (or the pseudogene TRBV3-2) with TRBJ1-4; no reliable D call. V was clipped by 3 bases and J by 0 bases, with 8 bases between them. Germline V gene data show CDR1 as LGHDT and CDR2 as YNNKEL (reference sequence). The CDR3 sequence is 15 residues long. CDR3 DNA sequence: TGTGCCAGCAGCCATGGGAGTGCAACTAATGAAAAACTGTTTTTT. This gives the protein CASSHGSATNEKLFF.

The chain combines TRBV5-6 with TRBJ2-1, with 9 bases matching TRBD2. Germline V gene data show CDR1 as SGHDT and CDR2 as YYEEEE. V lost 0 bases to trimming and J lost 4 bases; unmatched junction nucleotides: 5. The CDR3 runs to 16 residues. The CDR3 reads CASSLVLRGGYNEQFF. DNA of the CDR3: TGTGCCAGCAGCTTGGTATTGCGGGGGGGATACAATGAGCAGTTCTTC. The whole variable domain, filled in from reference TRBV5-6 and TRBJ2-1, reads DAGVTQSPTHLIKTRGQQVTLRCSPKSGHDTVSWYQQALGQGPQFIFQYYEEEERQRGNFPDRFSGHQFPNYSSELNVNALLLGDSALYLCASSLVLRGGYNEQFFGPGTRLTVL.

This clone was observed a single time. The V call is TRBV6-6, the J call TRBJ1-2, with unresolved D. The V end lost 2 bases, the J end lost 10 bases, and 14 bases lay between the germline ends. This CDR3 spans 13 amino acids. CDR1 MNHNY and CDR2 SVGAGI come from the germline V gene (reference sequence). CDR3 nucleotides: TGTGCCAGCAGTTACGGCCAAGGCGGCGCCTACACCTTC. Its protein product is CASSYGQGGAYTF.

This clone was seen only once. The chain combines TRBV6-6 with TRBJ2-7; TRBD1 agrees at 10 bases. The CDR3 sequence is 13 residues long. Germline lookup yields CDR1 MNHNY and CDR2 SVGAGI (reference sequence). Losses at the gene ends were 7 bases for V and 5 bases for J; bases not matched to a gene: 5. CDR3 region: CASITDRGHEQYF. DNA of the CDR3: TGTGCCAGCATCACCGACAGGGGGCACGAGCAGTACTTC.

The chain recombines TRBV30 with TRBJ1-1; a possible D gene is TRBD1 (5 bases). CDR3 length: 13 amino acids. CDR1 is GTSNPN and CDR2 is SVGIG in the germline V gene (reference sequence). V lost 5 bases, J lost 3 bases, and 13 bases lay in between. CDR3 sequence reads: CAWDDLTDTEAFF. CDR3 nucleotide sequence: TGTGCCTGGGACGACCTGACAGACACTGAAGCTTTCTTT.

This chain joins TRBV7-9 and TRBJ2-5; TRBD2 matches at 13 bases. The V gene's germline CDR1 is SEHNR and CDR2 FQNEAQ (reference sequence). The J segment lost 1 base and the V segment lost 3 bases, leaving 11 bases of the junction unmatched. This CDR3 has 19 residues. The CDR3 DNA reads TGTGCCAGCAGCTTCTTAGGGACTAGCGGGGATCCCCCCCAAGAGACCCAGTACTTC. Translation gives CASSFLGTSGDPPQETQYF.

The chain is built from TRBV15 and TRBJ2-1; 8 nucleotides line up with TRBD2. The CDR3 totals 15 residues. J gave up 4 bases and V 0 bases, and 2 bases lay outside the gene matches. CDR1 and CDR2 (germline): LNHNV, YYDKDF (reference sequence). CDR3 in amino acids: CATSRETSGYNEQFF. CDR3 sequence (DNA): TGTGCCACCAGCAGAGAAACTAGCGGTTACAATGAGCAGTTCTTC.

The V gene is TRBV11-2, the J gene TRBJ1-5, with D possibly being TRBD1 (5 bases). CDR1 and CDR2 from the germline V gene are SGHAT and FQNNGV. Trimming stripped 0 bases from V and 8 bases from J, with 14 bases between. CDR3 length: 15 amino acids. The CDR3 DNA is TGTGCCAGCAGCTTAGATCGGGGGGGGTACGAGCCCCAGCATTTT. This gives the protein CASSLDRGGYEPQHF. Full variable domain (missing parts from reference TRBV11-2 and TRBJ1-5): EAGVAQSPRYKIIEKRQSVAFWCNPISGHATLYWYQQILGQGPKLLIQFQNNGVVDDSQLPKDRFSAERLKGVDSTLKIQPAKLEDSAVYLCASSLDRGGYEPQHFGDGTRLSIL.

The genes are TRBV20-1 and TRBJ2-1; no clear D. Germline CDR1 DFQATT, CDR2 SNEGSKA (reference sequence). V was cut by 3 bases and J by 10 bases, with 22 bases left in between. This CDR3 region has 15 residues. For the CDR3, the DNA is TGCAGTGCTAGTCAGGCCCAAGCCCGCTTCGGCGAGCAGTTCTTC. Protein product: CSASQAQARFGEQFF.

The gene calls are TRBV7-6 and TRBJ2-1; D uncertain. The CDR3 runs to 9 residues. Germline lookup yields CDR1 SGHVS and CDR2 FNYEAQ. The CDR3 coding sequence is TGTGAGATAACCCCTGAGCAGTTCTTC. Translation gives CEITPEQFF.

This chain joins TRBV4-2 and TRBJ2-7; TRBD2 agrees at 13 bases. CDR1 is LGHNA, CDR2 YNFKEQ, per germline. Trimming at V came to 1 base and at J to 2 bases, leaving 11 bases not matched to a gene. This CDR3 has 19 amino acids. The DNA for the CDR3 is TGTGCCAGCAGCCAAGCGGACAGGGGACTAGCGGGAAGAACCTACGAGCAGTACTTC. Amino acids: CASSQADRGLAGRTYEQYF.

V usage is TRBV2 and J usage is TRBJ1-1; the D gene is possibly TRBD1 (6 bases). Germline V gene lookup returns CDR1 SNHLY and CDR2 FYNNEI. The V gene lost 10 bases and the J gene lost 1 base, with 13 bases spanning the gap. The CDR3 extends over 13 amino acids. Here the CDR3 reads CATGGTQNTEAFF. For the CDR3, the DNA is TGTGCCACCGGCGGGACACAGAACACTGAAGCTTTCTTT.

The rearrangement uses TRBV27 and TRBJ1-5; no definite D call. V was trimmed by 5 bases and J by 9 bases, leaving 14 bases between them. The CDR3 loop spans 13 amino acids. The germline gives CDR1 MNHEY, CDR2 SMNVEV (reference sequence). CDR3 loop: CASSPSREVPQHF. CDR3 DNA: TGTGCCAGCAGTCCATCCCGTGAGGTGCCCCAGCATTTT.

The chain recombines TRBV25-1 with TRBJ1-4; 8 nucleotides match TRBD1. There are 14 residues in the CDR3. Germline CDR1 MGHDK, CDR2 SYGVNS. After removal of 2 bases from V and 7 bases from J, the junction contained 3 bases not matched to a gene. CDR3: CASSEGQGFEKLFF. The CDR3, as DNA: TGTGCCAGCAGTGAAGGACAGGGTTTTGAAAAACTGTTTTTT.

The chain links TRBV7-9 to TRBJ1-1; no clear D gene. Germline values: CDR1 SEHNR, CDR2 FQNEAQ (reference sequence). This CDR3 has 14 residues. Trimming left V 6 bases short and J 7 bases short, with 18 bases between. The CDR3 spells CASRVGGDTSEAFF. CDR3 sequence (DNA): TGTGCCAGCAGAGTGGGAGGCGATACCAGTGAAGCTTTCTTT.